The 13 T cell receptor beta chains listed next were all sequenced from one sample in a study of blood T cell repertoires in COVID-19. Sequencing was performed with immunoSEQ multiplex PCR; in TCRdb, only in-frame clones are kept and a portion is missing. The table includes about 150,000 clones, approximately 82% detected once. Material for sequencing was peripheral blood. The receptors derive from a woman aged 45-65 years in a cohort sampled during active or convalescent COVID-19.

The table lists this clone with a count of one. The CDR3 DNA reads TGTGCCATATGCGAACCGGGACAGGATGTTAACTATGGCTACACCTTC. This encodes CAICEPGQDVNYGYTF. This chain connects TRBV10-3 to TRBJ1-2, with 8 bases that match TRBD1. Germline V gives CDR1 ENHRY, CDR2 SYGVKD. CDR3 length: 16 residues. Trimming removed 9 bases from V and 1 base from J; junction bases left unmatched: 13.

The chain couples TRBV19 to TRBJ1-1, with D unresolved. V lost 7 bases and J lost 1, with 16 bases in between. The germline V gene has CDR1 LNHDA and CDR2 SQIVND (reference sequence). The CDR3 runs 15 residues. CDR3 sequence (DNA): TGTGCCAGTACCCCCCCCCGGGGTAGGAACACTGAAGCTTTCTTT. It specifies CASTPPRGRNTEAFF.

This clone was recorded only once. The chain recombines TRBV7-3 with TRBJ1-1; possible D gene TRBD1, 6 bases. Trimming stripped 2 bases from V and 2 bases from J, with 15 bases between. Germline CDR1 is SGHTA and CDR2 is FQGTGA. The CDR3 is 16 residues long. Here the CDR3 DNA reads TGTGCCAGCAGCTTAGGGGGGGCGTTTGGAAACACTGAAGCTTTCTTT. Translated, it gives CASSLGGAFGNTEAFF.

The count of this clone is one. V usage is TRBV6-5 and J usage is TRBJ1-3; D perhaps matches TRBD1 (6 bases). The germline V gene encodes CDR1 MNHEY and CDR2 SVGAGI. Trimming left V 8 bases short and J 1 base short, with 12 bases between. This CDR3 spans 14 amino acids. CDR3 DNA sequence: TGTGCCAGCGCTACAGGGTATTCTGGAAACACCATATATTTT. Translated: CASATGYSGNTIYF.

This sequence joins TRBV5-5 and TRBJ1-2, with D perhaps matching TRBD1 (5 bases). Trimming took off 0 bases at V and 0 bases at J, with 9 bases between the two ends. This CDR3 spans 15 amino acids. Germline lookup yields CDR1 SGHKS and CDR2 YYEKEE (reference sequence). The CDR3 protein is CASSLGGSSNYGYTF. As DNA, the CDR3 is TGTGCCAGCAGCTTGGGGGGCAGTTCTAACTATGGCTACACCTTC.

The chain recombines TRBV29-1 with TRBJ2-3, with D perhaps matching TRBD1 (5 bases). Germline V lookup: CDR1 SQVTM, CDR2 ANQGSEA. The CDR3 length is 14 residues. The V gene lost 7 bases and the J gene lost 1 base, with 15 bases spanning the gap. CDR3 sequence reads: CSAQTGRRTDTQYF. The CDR3 DNA reads as TGCAGCGCCCAAACAGGTAGACGCACAGATACGCAGTATTTT.

The V call is TRBV24-1, the J call TRBJ1-5, with TRBD1 matching over 12 bases. Germline CDR1 and CDR2: KGHDR and SFDVKD. The trim removed 5 bases at V and 6 bases at J, leaving 4 bases unmatched. The CDR3 is made up of 15 amino acids. CDR3 in DNA: TGTGCCACCAGTGTGGGACAGGGGGCCCCTCAGCCCCAGCATTTT. Translating it yields CATSVGQGAPQPQHF.

As DNA, the CDR3 is TGTGCCAGCAGCTTAACACGGGGGGCCGTTTTCGAGCAGTTCTTC. Amino acids: CASSLTRGAVFEQFF. V usage is TRBV11-2 and J usage is TRBJ2-1, with a weak D call TRBD2 (7 bases). Germline CDR1 SGHAT, CDR2 FQNNGV. The CDR3 runs to 15 residues. Trimming shortened V by 2 bases and J by 10 bases, and 18 bases separated the two germline ends.

The sample holds a few counts of this clone. The chain carries TRBV6-5 and TRBJ2-2, with D perhaps matching TRBD1 (5 bases). Germline loops: CDR1 MNHEY, CDR2 SVGAGI. Trimming stripped 7 bases from V and 3 bases from J, with 9 bases between. The CDR3 spans 13 residues. CDR3 protein: CASTKGYTGELFF. CDR3 DNA: TGTGCCAGCACTAAGGGGTACACCGGGGAGCTGTTTTTT.

The V and J genes are TRBV2 and TRBJ2-7; D gene uncertain. Between the trimmed V and J ends, which lost 3 bases and 5 bases, there was a span of 11 bases. The germline V gene encodes CDR1 SNHLY and CDR2 FYNNEI. This CDR3 comprises 13 residues. CDR3 region: CASSDSGFDEQYF. The CDR3 nucleotides read TGTGCCAGCAGTGATTCCGGGTTCGACGAGCAGTACTTC.

The chain links TRBV19 to TRBJ1-5, with D possibly being TRBD1 (5 bases). Deletions cut 3 bases from V and 2 bases from J, with 11 bases between. The germline gives CDR1 LNHDA, CDR2 SQIVND (reference sequence). The length of the CDR3 is 15 residues. CDR3 residues: CASSIRQGGNQPQHF. CDR3 in DNA: TGTGCCAGTAGTATTAGGCAGGGCGGCAATCAGCCCCAGCATTTT.

The gene calls are TRBV6-5 and TRBJ1-3, with a tentative D call TRBD1 (5 bases). V lost 8 bases to trimming and J lost 1 base, with 12 bases between them. From germline, CDR1 is MNHEY and CDR2 SVGAGI. This CDR3 is 14 amino acids long. The chain's CDR3 is CASRGVASGNTIYF. In DNA, the CDR3 is TGTGCCAGCCGGGGGGTTGCTTCTGGAAACACCATATATTTT.

The chain is built from TRBV7-9 and TRBJ2-7, with TRBD2 identical over 9 bases. With 4 bases clipped from V and 2 bases from J, the junction kept 0 bases outside the gene matches. The CDR3 extends over 13 amino acids. Germline V gene data show CDR1 as SEHNR and CDR2 as FQNEAQ (reference sequence). The CDR3 sequence: CASSSSGTYEQYF. As DNA, the CDR3 is TGTGCCAGCAGCTCTAGCGGGACCTACGAGCAGTACTTC.